The source of this T cell receptor (beta chain) is a study of neoadjuvant nivolumab and ipilimumab in lung cancer. The V segment lost 4 bases and the J segment 4 bases; nucleotides outside the gene matches: 11. This CDR3 spans 16 amino acids. Looked up from germline, CDR1 is SGHRS and CDR2 is YFSETQ. Study-wide findings and caveats: Resected-tumor TCR richness correlated positively with pretherapy blood richness.

Profiled with immunoSEQ multiplex PCR; TCRdb holds only in-frame clones, not every one. The sample gives about 26,000 clones, 80% to 85% of which show up once; about 8.6% is in the top ten. To note about this clone: The antigen remains unidentified.

The source was tumor tissue, collected after neoadjuvant nivolumab, alone or with ipilimumab, at or shortly before surgery. The clonotype originates from an adult with non-small cell lung cancer. V and J are TRBV5-1 and TRBJ2-3; 8 bases agree with TRBD2. The CDR3 reads CASSTPLAGGADTQYF. DNA of the CDR3: TGCGCCAGCAGCACCCCTCTAGCGGGTGGGGCAGATACGCAGTATTTT.